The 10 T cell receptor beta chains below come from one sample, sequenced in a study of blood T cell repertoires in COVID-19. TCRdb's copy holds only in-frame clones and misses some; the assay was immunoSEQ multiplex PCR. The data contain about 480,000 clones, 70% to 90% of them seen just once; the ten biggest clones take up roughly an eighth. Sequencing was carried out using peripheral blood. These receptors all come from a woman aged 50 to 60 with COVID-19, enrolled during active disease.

CDR3 region: CASSPRGYGAEAFF. The CDR3 DNA reads as TGTGCCAGCAGCCCCCGGGGTTACGGAGCTGAAGCTTTCTTT. This rearrangement joins TRBV5-4 to TRBJ1-1, with unresolved D. Trimming removed 4 bases from V and 6 bases from J, with 16 bases in between. Germline lookup yields CDR1 SGHNT and CDR2 YYREEE (reference sequence). CDR3 length: 14 amino acids.

This CDR3 is CASSPLGQDNYNEQFF. The CDR3 DNA reads as TGTGCCAGCAGCCCGCTGGGACAGGACAACTACAATGAGCAGTTCTTC. The rearrangement links TRBV5-6 to TRBJ2-1, with TRBD1 identical over 8 bases. The germline gives CDR1 SGHDT, CDR2 YYEEEE. CDR3 length equals 16 residues. Trimming cost V 4 bases and J 3 bases; bases outside gene matches: 9.

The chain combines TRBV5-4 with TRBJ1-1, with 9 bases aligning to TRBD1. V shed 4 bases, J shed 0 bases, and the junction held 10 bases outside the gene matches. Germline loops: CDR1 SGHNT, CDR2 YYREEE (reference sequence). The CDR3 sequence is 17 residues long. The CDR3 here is CASSAKPGQGLNTEAFF. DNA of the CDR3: TGTGCCAGCAGCGCTAAACCGGGACAGGGTTTGAACACTGAAGCTTTCTTT.

The CDR3 bases are TGTGCCAGCAGTAGTTTCGAGCGGGGGGCATACAATGAGCAGTTCTTC. Amino acid sequence: CASSSFERGAYNEQFF. The V and J genes are TRBV28 and TRBJ2-1; 9 bases match TRBD2. The trim removed 5 bases at V and 4 bases at J, leaving 9 bases unmatched. The germline gives CDR1 MDHEN, CDR2 SYDVKM. The CDR3 extends over 16 amino acids.

CDR3 residues: CASSQGFDRALKAFF. CDR3 sequence (DNA): TGTGCCAGCAGCCAAGGGTTTGACAGGGCCCTAAAAGCTTTCTTT. The rearrangement joins TRBV3-1 (or the pseudogene TRBV3-2) to TRBJ1-1; 7 bases fit TRBD1. The CDR3 contains 15 residues. V was pared by 1 base and J by 9 bases, with 11 bases of the junction left unmatched. Germline CDR1 is LGHDT and CDR2 is YNNKEL (reference sequence).

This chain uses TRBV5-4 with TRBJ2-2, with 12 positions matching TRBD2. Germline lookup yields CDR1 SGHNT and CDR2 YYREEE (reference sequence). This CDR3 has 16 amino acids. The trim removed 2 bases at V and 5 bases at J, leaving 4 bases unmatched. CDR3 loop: CASSFGLAGMTGELFF. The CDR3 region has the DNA TGTGCCAGCAGCTTCGGACTAGCGGGGATGACCGGGGAGCTGTTTTTT.

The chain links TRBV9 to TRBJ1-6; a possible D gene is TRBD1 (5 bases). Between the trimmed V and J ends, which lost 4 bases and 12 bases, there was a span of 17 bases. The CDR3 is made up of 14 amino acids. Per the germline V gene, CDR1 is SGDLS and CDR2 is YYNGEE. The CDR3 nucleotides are TGTGCCAGCAGCCCCGAACTAGGAGGGGTACCCCTCCACTTT. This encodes CASSPELGGVPLHF.

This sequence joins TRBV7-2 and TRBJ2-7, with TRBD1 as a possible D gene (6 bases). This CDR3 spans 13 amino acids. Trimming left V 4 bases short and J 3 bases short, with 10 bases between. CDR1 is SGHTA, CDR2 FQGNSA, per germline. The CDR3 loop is CASSSDRFYEQYF. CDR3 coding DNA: TGTGCCAGCAGCTCAGACAGGTTCTACGAGCAGTACTTC.

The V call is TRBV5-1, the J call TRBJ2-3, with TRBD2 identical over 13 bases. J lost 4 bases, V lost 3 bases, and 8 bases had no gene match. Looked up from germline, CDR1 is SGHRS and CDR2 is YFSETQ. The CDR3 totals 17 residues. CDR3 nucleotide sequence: TGCGCCAGCAGCTCAAAGATGGGACTAGCGGGGCCAGATACGCAGTATTTT. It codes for CASSSKMGLAGPDTQYF.

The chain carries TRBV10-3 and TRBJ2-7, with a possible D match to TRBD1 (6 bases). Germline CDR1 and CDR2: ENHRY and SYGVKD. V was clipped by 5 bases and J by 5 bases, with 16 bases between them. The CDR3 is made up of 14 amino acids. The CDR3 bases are TGTGCCATCAGTCGAGGCAGGGGTAGAAACGAGCAGTACTTC. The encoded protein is CAISRGRGRNEQYF.